A single sample gave rise to the 16 T cell receptor beta chains below, sequenced in a study of OX40 agonist ivuxolimab in advanced cancers. The assay was immunoSEQ multiplex PCR, and TCRdb's table has in-frame clones only and misses some. There are fewer than 25,000 clones in the sample; about nine tenths occur only once, and under 35% lies in the top ten. The sample was CD4+ or CD8+ T cells sorted from blood, taken in a trial of the OX40 agonist ivuxolimab. These receptors were taken from an adult with an advanced solid tumor such as melanoma, head and neck, liver or kidney cancer.

The chain recombines TRBV7-9 with TRBJ2-1; TRBD1 matches 7 bases. With 4 bases clipped from V and 8 bases from J, the junction kept 5 bases outside the gene matches. The CDR3 loop spans 13 amino acids. The germline CDR1 and CDR2 sequences are SEHNR and FQNEAQ (reference sequence). The CDR3, as DNA: TGTGCCAGCAGCTCAACAGGGGTTCATGAGCAGTTCTTC. Translation: CASSSTGVHEQFF.

The V call is TRBV9, the J call TRBJ1-5; D is undetermined. Trimming took 2 bases from V and 4 from J, leaving 7 bases between them. The length of the CDR3 is 13 residues. Per the germline V gene, CDR1 is SGDLS and CDR2 is YYNGEE. The CDR3 is CASSVDENQPQHF. CDR3 DNA sequence: TGTGCCAGCAGCGTCGACGAAAATCAGCCCCAGCATTTT.

J is TRBJ1-1 and V is TRBV9, with 8 bases that match TRBD1. Germline values: CDR1 SGDLS, CDR2 YYNGEE. J was trimmed by 2 bases and V by 2 bases; bases with no gene match: 2. The CDR3 length is 14 residues. The CDR3 DNA follows: TGTGCCAGCAGCGTGGACAGGGTAAACACTGAAGCTTTCTTT. Its translation: CASSVDRVNTEAFF. Complete variable domain (other parts from reference TRBV9 and TRBJ1-1): DSGVTQTPKHLITATGQRVTLRCSPRSGDLSVYWYQQSLDQGLQFLIQYYNGEERAKGNILERFSAQQFPDLHSELNLSSLELGDSALYFCASSVDRVNTEAFFGQGTRLTVV.

The CDR3 region is CASRLEPPRTSGEQGINEQFF. In DNA form, the CDR3 reads TGTGCAAGTCGCTTAGAACCCCCTCGGACTAGCGGGGAACAGGGAATAAATGAGCAGTTCTTC. The chain combines TRBV12-2 with TRBJ2-1; the DNA was not compared with TRBD2, the D call given in the table. TRBV12-2 is a recognized pseudogene. The CDR3 is made up of 21 amino acids.

The rearrangement links TRBV7-2 to TRBJ2-3; tentative D call: TRBD2 (7 bases). The CDR3 runs 14 residues. Trimming stripped 7 bases from V and 2 bases from J, with 13 bases between. Germline V lookup: CDR1 SGHTA, CDR2 FQGNSA. Written as DNA, the CDR3 is TGTGCCAGCAAACAGGGACTATACACAGATACGCAGTATTTT. Translation: CASKQGLYTDTQYF.

The chain carries TRBV30 and TRBJ2-1; TRBD2 matches at 10 bases. The germline gives CDR1 GTSNPN, CDR2 SVGIG (reference sequence). The CDR3 runs 14 residues. The ends lost 1 base at V and 3 bases at J; junction bases unmatched: 0. The CDR3 reads CAWSGLAGYNEQFF. The CDR3, as DNA: TGTGCCTGGAGTGGACTAGCGGGCTACAATGAGCAGTTCTTC. Drawing the rest from reference TRBV30 and TRBJ2-1, the complete variable domain is SQTIHQWPATLVQPVGSPLSLECTVEGTSNPNLYWYRQAAGRGLQLLFYSVGIGQISSEVPQNLSASRPQDRQFILSSKKLLLSDSGFYLCAWSGLAGYNEQFFGPGTRLTVL.

The chain uses TRBV5-1 and TRBJ2-2; D is possibly TRBD1 or TRBD2 (5 bases each). Trimming stripped 0 bases from V and 5 bases from J, with 11 bases between. The CDR3 runs to 15 residues. Per germline, CDR1 SGHRS and CDR2 YFSETQ. The CDR3 sequence is CASSLGGPGTGELFF. As DNA, the CDR3 is TGCGCCAGCAGCTTGGGAGGGCCAGGGACCGGGGAGCTGTTTTTT.

The J gene is TRBJ2-1, the V gene TRBV5-1, with 10 bases fitting TRBD2. The CDR3 contains 15 residues. Germline lookup yields CDR1 SGHRS and CDR2 YFSETQ. V lost 4 bases, J lost 1 base, and 2 bases stayed unmatched. CDR3 bases: TGCGCCAGCAGCATGACTAGCGGGTCCTACAATGAGCAGTTCTTC. Its protein product is CASSMTSGSYNEQFF.

V is TRBV7-2 and J is TRBJ1-4, with a possible D match to TRBD1 (5 bases). CDR1 is SGHTA, CDR2 FQGNSA, per germline. The CDR3 has 12 amino acids. Trimming left V 1 base short and J 8 bases short, with 5 bases between. The CDR3 reads CASSLGGEKLFF. CDR3 nucleotides: TGTGCCAGCAGCTTAGGGGGGGAAAAACTGTTTTTT. Supplemented by reference TRBV7-2 and TRBJ1-4, the full variable domain reads GAGVSQSPSNKVTEKGKDVELRCDPISGHTALYWYRQSLGQGLEFLIYFQGNSAPDKSGLPSDRFSAERTGGSVSTLTIQRTQQEDSAVYLCASSLGGEKLFFGSGTQLSVL.

The V gene is TRBV5-4, the J gene TRBJ2-1; 10 nucleotides line up with TRBD1. This CDR3 region has 16 residues. Germline V gene lookup returns CDR1 SGHNT and CDR2 YYREEE (reference sequence). After removal of 4 bases from V and 3 bases from J, the junction contained 7 bases not matched to a gene. CDR3 nucleotides: TGTGCCAGCAGCCCGAAAGACAGGGGGCTCTACAATGAGCAGTTCTTC. Its translation is CASSPKDRGLYNEQFF.

The genes are TRBV2 and TRBJ2-5; 13 nucleotides align to TRBD2. Germline CDR1 SNHLY, CDR2 FYNNEI. The CDR3 totals 18 residues. V shed 2 bases and J 4 bases; nucleotides not matched to a gene: 10. The CDR3 nucleotides read TGTGCCAGCAGTGAAAGACTAGCGGGGGGACGATTTGGAGAGACCCAGTACTTC. Amino acids: CASSERLAGGRFGETQYF.

J is TRBJ2-7 and V is TRBV7-9; maybe TRBD1 (6 bases). V was trimmed by 5 bases and J by 2 bases, leaving 16 bases between them. This CDR3 is built from 15 residues. Germline-derived CDR1 and CDR2 are SEHNR and FQNEAQ (reference sequence). CDR3 DNA sequence: TGTGCCAGCAGCAATGGACAGATCCAAACCTACGAGCAGTACTTC. Encoded protein: CASSNGQIQTYEQYF.

The chain links TRBV28 to TRBJ2-5; no definite D call. V lost 5 bases, J lost 5 bases, and 6 bases lay in between. The germline CDR1 and CDR2 sequences are MDHEN and SYDVKM. This CDR3 has 11 residues. The CDR3 DNA reads as TGTGCCAGCAGTCCCGGGGAGACCCAGTACTTC. This sequence encodes CASSPGETQYF.

This rearrangement joins TRBV30 to TRBJ2-3, with D possibly matching TRBD2 (5 bases). Germline V gives CDR1 GTSNPN, CDR2 SVGIG (reference sequence). The CDR3 length is 13 residues. Between the trimmed V and J ends, which lost 0 bases and 7 bases, there was a span of 11 bases. The CDR3 protein is CAWSVPAANTQYF. The CDR3 bases are TGTGCCTGGAGTGTTCCAGCGGCAAATACGCAGTATTTT.

The chain recombines TRBV11-2 with TRBJ2-6; D is unclear. Germline V gives CDR1 SGHAT, CDR2 FQNNGV. The CDR3 covers 17 residues. V was trimmed by 1 base and J by 0 bases, leaving 10 bases between them. In nucleotides, the CDR3 is TGTGCCAGCAGCTTAGGAATGGGTAGCTCTGGGGCCAACGTCCTGACTTTC. It specifies CASSLGMGSSGANVLTF.

V usage is TRBV2 and J usage is TRBJ1-2; maybe TRBD1 (5 bases). Trimming stripped 4 bases from V and 3 bases from J, with 9 bases between. The CDR3 has 13 residues. CDR1 SNHLY and CDR2 FYNNEI come from the germline V gene. CDR3 region: CASSVRDHYGYTF. The CDR3 region has the DNA TGTGCCAGCAGTGTTAGGGACCACTATGGCTACACCTTC. Filled out from reference TRBV2 and TRBJ1-2, the complete variable domain reads EPEVTQTPSHQVTQMGQEVILRCVPISNHLYFYWYRQILGQKVEFLVSFYNNEISEKSEIFDDQFSVERPDGSNFTLKIRSTKLEDSAMYFCASSVRDHYGYTFGSGTRLTVV.